These T cell receptor beta chains were read from a single sample in a study of blood T cell repertoires in COVID-19. The repertoire was sequenced with immunoSEQ multiplex PCR; TCRdb's copy has only in-frame clones and lacks some. The sample gives 4,000 to 5,000 clones, around 89% of which show up once; 35% to 50% is in the top ten. What was sequenced was peripheral blood. The receptors were sampled from a man in his 70s with COVID-19, enrolled during active disease. CDR3s include the opening cysteine and the closing phenylalanine or tryptophan. The D gene is left open where the match is weak. A row's size may be missing; if present it is once, few, many or a size class.

d_gene: .; j_gene: TRBJ2-1; v_gene: TRBV19; abundance: .; CDR3aa: CASSGRGGPNYNEQFF; CDR3nt: TGTGCCAGTAGTGGAAGGGGAGGCCCAAACTACAATGAGCAGTTCTTC
d_gene: .; j_gene: TRBJ1-4; v_gene: TRBV7-9; abundance: .; CDR3aa: CASSLALEAFATNEKLFF; CDR3nt: TGTGCCAGCAGCTTAGCGTTAGAGGCATTTGCAACTAATGAAAAACTGTTTTTT
d_gene: .; j_gene: TRBJ1-1; v_gene: TRBV7-9; abundance: .; CDR3aa: CASSFPGTEAFF; CDR3nt: TGTGCCAGCAGCTTCCCGGGGACTGAAGCTTTCTTT
d_gene: .; j_gene: TRBJ2-5; v_gene: TRBV18; abundance: .; CDR3aa: CASSPNRETQYF; CDR3nt: TGTGCCAGCTCACCAAATCGAGAGACCCAGTACTTC
d_gene: .; j_gene: TRBJ1-3; v_gene: TRBV7-2; abundance: .; CDR3aa: CASSLIGSGNTIYF; CDR3nt: TGTGCCAGCAGCTTAATCGGCTCTGGAAACACCATATATTTT
d_gene: .; j_gene: TRBJ1-5; v_gene: TRBV27; abundance: .; CDR3aa: CASSLGPAQPQHF; CDR3nt: TGTGCCAGCTCCTTGGGCCCCGCTCAGCCCCAGCATTTT
d_gene: .; j_gene: TRBJ2-2; v_gene: TRBV7-2; abundance: .; CDR3aa: CASSFSQGSGELFF; CDR3nt: TGTGCCAGCAGCTTCTCACAGGGTTCCGGGGAGCTGTTTTTT
d_gene: TRBD2; j_gene: TRBJ2-2; v_gene: TRBV27; abundance: .; CDR3aa: CASSSGLAGTGELFF; CDR3nt: TGTGCCAGCAGTTCTGGACTAGCGGGAACCGGGGAGCTGTTTTTT
d_gene: .; j_gene: TRBJ2-1; v_gene: TRBV27; abundance: .; CDR3aa: CASSLAQAWNEQFF; CDR3nt: TGTGCCAGCAGTTTAGCGCAGGCATGGAATGAGCAGTTCTTC
d_gene: .; j_gene: TRBJ1-1; v_gene: TRBV13; abundance: .; CDR3aa: CASSPGLEAFF; CDR3nt: TGTGCCAGCAGCCCGGGACTAGAAGCTTTCTTT
d_gene: .; j_gene: TRBJ1-2; v_gene: TRBV19; abundance: large; CDR3aa: CASSLRGNYGYTF; CDR3nt: TGTGCCAGTAGTCTCCGGGGTAACTATGGCTACACCTTC
d_gene: .; j_gene: TRBJ2-4; v_gene: TRBV4-1; abundance: large; CDR3aa: CASSQGSFGPANRYF; CDR3nt: TGCGCCAGCAGCCAAGGTTCCTTTGGGCCAGCAAATCGGTACTTC
d_gene: TRBD1; j_gene: TRBJ2-3; v_gene: TRBV5-4; abundance: .; CDR3aa: CASSLTGGQGGDTQYF; CDR3nt: TGTGCCAGCAGCTTGACAGGGGGCCAGGGAGGGGATACGCAGTATTTT
d_gene: .; j_gene: TRBJ1-1; v_gene: TRBV27; abundance: .; CDR3aa: CASSLRGIYTEAFF; CDR3nt: TGTGCCAGCAGTTTAAGGGGGATATACACTGAAGCTTTCTTT
d_gene: .; j_gene: TRBJ2-1; v_gene: TRBV12-5; abundance: once; CDR3aa: CASGRLSSYNEQFF; CDR3nt: TGTGCTAGTGGCCGACTGAGCTCCTACAATGAGCAGTTCTTC
d_gene: .; j_gene: TRBJ2-7; v_gene: TRBV7-8; abundance: once; CDR3aa: CASSLNSNALREQYF; CDR3nt: TGTGCCAGCAGCTTAAACAGCAACGCCTTGAGAGAGCAGTACTTC
d_gene: TRBD1; j_gene: TRBJ2-7; v_gene: TRBV2; abundance: .; CDR3aa: CASSSGQGRTYEQYF; CDR3nt: TGTGCCAGCAGTTCTGGACAGGGAAGAACCTACGAGCAGTACTTC
d_gene: TRBD1; j_gene: TRBJ2-7; v_gene: TRBV12-3/TRBV12-4; abundance: few; CDR3aa: CASSPGTAEQYF; CDR3nt: TGTGCCAGCAGCCCCGGGACAGCCGAGCAGTACTTC
d_gene: .; j_gene: TRBJ1-1; v_gene: TRBV7-2; abundance: .; CDR3aa: CASSLEAGNTEAFF; CDR3nt: TGTGCCAGCAGCTTAGAGGCGGGGAACACTGAAGCTTTCTTT
d_gene: TRBD2; j_gene: TRBJ2-4; v_gene: TRBV2; abundance: .; CDR3aa: CASTQDVERGAKNIQYF; CDR3nt: TGTGCCAGCACCCAGGATGTGGAGCGGGGAGCCAAAAACATTCAGTACTTC
d_gene: .; j_gene: TRBJ2-5; v_gene: TRBV11-2; abundance: .; CDR3aa: CASSLVTSGETQYF; CDR3nt: TGTGCCAGCAGCTTAGTCACTAGTGGAGAGACCCAGTACTTC
d_gene: .; j_gene: TRBJ2-5; v_gene: TRBV7-9; abundance: once; CDR3aa: CASSLVRAGETQYF; CDR3nt: TGTGCCAGCAGCCTCGTCAGGGCCGGGGAGACCCAGTACTTC
d_gene: TRBD1; j_gene: TRBJ1-5; v_gene: TRBV20-1; abundance: .; CDR3aa: CSASQQGLNQPQHF; CDR3nt: TGCAGTGCTAGTCAACAGGGGTTGAATCAGCCCCAGCATTTT
d_gene: TRBD1; j_gene: TRBJ1-1; v_gene: TRBV30; abundance: .; CDR3aa: CAWSMGQVMNTEAFF; CDR3nt: TGTGCCTGGAGTATGGGACAGGTGATGAACACTGAAGCTTTCTTT
d_gene: .; j_gene: TRBJ1-6; v_gene: TRBV18; abundance: .; CDR3aa: CASSPAAPPNSPLHF; CDR3nt: TGTGCCAGCTCACCCGCCGCGCCGCCCAATTCACCCCTCCACTTT
d_gene: TRBD2; j_gene: TRBJ2-1; v_gene: TRBV7-9; abundance: once; CDR3aa: CASSLRTSGSGGEQFF; CDR3nt: TGTGCCAGCAGCCTACGGACTAGCGGGAGTGGGGGTGAGCAGTTCTTC
d_gene: .; j_gene: TRBJ1-5; v_gene: TRBV5-8; abundance: .; CDR3aa: CASSPMTVHNQPQHF; CDR3nt: TGTGCCAGCAGCCCTATGACAGTCCACAATCAGCCCCAGCATTTT
d_gene: TRBD2; j_gene: TRBJ2-2; v_gene: TRBV27; abundance: .; CDR3aa: CASSSLMETSAGRRLGTGELFF; CDR3nt: TGTGCCAGCAGTTCTTTAATGGAGACTAGCGCCGGGCGAAGATTGGGCACCGGGGAGCTGTTTTTT
d_gene: TRBD2; j_gene: TRBJ2-1; v_gene: TRBV11-2; abundance: .; CDR3aa: CASSLLAGGPYNEQFF; CDR3nt: TGTGCCAGCAGCTTACTAGCGGGAGGGCCCTACAATGAGCAGTTCTTC
d_gene: TRBD1; j_gene: TRBJ1-1; v_gene: TRBV11-2; abundance: .; CDR3aa: CASSKLAGTGITEAFF; CDR3nt: TGTGCCAGCAGCAAGCTAGCTGGGACAGGGATCACTGAAGCTTTCTTT
d_gene: .; j_gene: TRBJ1-1; v_gene: TRBV10-3; abundance: .; CDR3aa: CAISETGLMNTEAFF; CDR3nt: TGTGCCATCAGTGAGACAGGGCTTATGAACACTGAAGCTTTCTTT
d_gene: TRBD2; j_gene: TRBJ2-7; v_gene: TRBV11-2; abundance: .; CDR3aa: CASSLVGTSGGYEQYF; CDR3nt: TGTGCCAGCAGCTTAGTCGGGACTAGCGGGGGCTACGAGCAGTACTTC
d_gene: TRBD1; j_gene: TRBJ2-2; v_gene: TRBV3-1/TRBV3-2; abundance: once; CDR3aa: CASSQGQNMNTGELFF; CDR3nt: TGTGCCAGCAGCCAGGGACAGAATATGAACACCGGGGAGCTGTTTTTT
d_gene: TRBD1; j_gene: TRBJ1-2; v_gene: TRBV19; abundance: .; CDR3aa: CASRHRGQGYGYTF; CDR3nt: TGTGCCAGTAGACACCGGGGACAGGGGTATGGCTACACCTTC
d_gene: TRBD2; j_gene: TRBJ2-5; v_gene: TRBV5-5; abundance: .; CDR3aa: CASSLRGGRGSQETQYF; CDR3nt: TGTGCCAGCAGCTTGCGGGGTGGGCGGGGGTCTCAAGAGACCCAGTACTTC
d_gene: .; j_gene: TRBJ2-2; v_gene: TRBV6-4; abundance: .; CDR3aa: CASSSSLTWNTGELFF; CDR3nt: TGTGCCAGCAGCAGCAGTTTGACATGGAACACCGGGGAGCTGTTTTTT
d_gene: TRBD2; j_gene: TRBJ2-5; v_gene: TRBV6-5; abundance: .; CDR3aa: CASAGGWRGETQYF; CDR3nt: TGTGCCAGCGCCGGGGGGTGGAGGGGAGAGACCCAGTACTTC
d_gene: TRBD2; j_gene: TRBJ2-1; v_gene: TRBV12-5; abundance: .; CDR3aa: CASGPQERGYNEQFF; CDR3nt: TGTGCTAGTGGCCCCCAGGAGCGGGGCTACAATGAGCAGTTCTTC
d_gene: .; j_gene: TRBJ1-1; v_gene: TRBV27; abundance: .; CDR3aa: CASSLRQGLTEAFF; CDR3nt: TGTGCCAGCAGTTTGCGGCAGGGGCTCACTGAAGCTTTCTTT
d_gene: TRBD1; j_gene: TRBJ2-5; v_gene: TRBV12-5; abundance: .; CDR3aa: CASGLVGTALKETQYF; CDR3nt: TGTGCTAGTGGTTTGGTCGGGACAGCTCTAAAAGAGACCCAGTACTTC
d_gene: .; j_gene: TRBJ1-2; v_gene: TRBV6-6; abundance: .; CDR3aa: CASSPPRAYGYTF; CDR3nt: TGTGCCAGCAGCCCCCCCAGGGCCTATGGCTACACCTTC
d_gene: TRBD2; j_gene: TRBJ2-1; v_gene: TRBV27; abundance: .; CDR3aa: CASSGGLAGGFDEQFF; CDR3nt: TGTGCCAGCAGTGGGGGACTAGCGGGAGGGTTTGATGAGCAGTTCTTC
d_gene: .; j_gene: TRBJ1-1; v_gene: TRBV5-6; abundance: .; CDR3aa: CASSHRAIKAFF; CDR3nt: TGTGCCAGCAGTCACAGGGCAATAAAAGCTTTCTTT
d_gene: TRBD2; j_gene: TRBJ2-2; v_gene: TRBV7-9; abundance: .; CDR3aa: CASSPRRLAGAGGELFF; CDR3nt: TGTGCCAGCAGCCCGAGGCGTCTAGCGGGAGCGGGCGGGGAGCTGTTTTTT
d_gene: .; j_gene: TRBJ1-1; v_gene: TRBV5-6; abundance: .; CDR3aa: CASSHQGRANTEAFF; CDR3nt: TGTGCCAGCAGCCACCAGGGAAGGGCGAACACTGAAGCTTTCTTT
d_gene: .; j_gene: TRBJ2-3; v_gene: TRBV24-1; abundance: .; CDR3aa: CATSDTAGTDTQYF; CDR3nt: TGTGCCACCAGTGATACCGCAGGCACAGATACGCAGTATTTT
d_gene: TRBD2; j_gene: TRBJ2-3; v_gene: TRBV5-1; abundance: .; CDR3aa: CASSLVGGSSADTQYF; CDR3nt: TGCGCCAGCAGCTTGGTGGGCGGGAGTAGTGCGGATACGCAGTATTTT
d_gene: TRBD1; j_gene: TRBJ2-1; v_gene: TRBV7-9; abundance: .; CDR3aa: CASSLVQGAPYNEQFF; CDR3nt: TGTGCCAGCAGCTTAGTTCAGGGGGCCCCCTACAATGAGCAGTTCTTC
d_gene: TRBD1; j_gene: TRBJ1-5; v_gene: TRBV27; abundance: .; CDR3aa: CASSFVRQGDQPQHF; CDR3nt: TGTGCCAGCAGTTTCGTCAGACAGGGCGATCAGCCCCAGCATTTT
d_gene: .; j_gene: TRBJ1-1; v_gene: TRBV5-8; abundance: .; CDR3aa: CASSLGAKTTEAFF; CDR3nt: TGTGCCAGCAGCTTGGGGGCGAAGACCACTGAAGCTTTCTTT
d_gene: .; j_gene: TRBJ2-3; v_gene: TRBV6-5; abundance: .; CDR3aa: CASSGTTTDTQYF; CDR3nt: TGTGCCAGCAGCGGGACAACCACAGATACGCAGTATTTT